The rows below give T cell receptor beta chains drawn from one sample of a study of T-cell reconstitution after alpha-beta-depleted transplantation in children. In TCRdb, the PCR reads were re-called with MiXCR into one record per CDR3 protein. Among around 600,000 distinct CDR3 sequences listed, 20% to 25% were seen once. The sequencing used PBMCs, mostly from graft donor cells, collected 360 days after TCRalphabeta/CD19-depleted stem cell transplant. These receptors all stem from a boy in the first two years of life who had a stem cell transplant for acute myeloid leukemia, so the T cells may come from the graft donor. CDR3s leave out the opening cysteine and the closing phenylalanine or tryptophan.

V gene: TRBV7-2
J gene: TRBJ2-4
CDR3 protein: ASSPQGDTAKNIQY

V gene: TRBV6-5
J gene: TRBJ1-2
CDR3 protein: ASSRTGWNYGYT

V gene: TRBV20-1
J gene: TRBJ1-3
CDR3 protein: SARSDGRLGNTIY

V gene: TRBV3-1
J gene: TRBJ2-5
CDR3 protein: ASSQEPAQETQY

V gene: TRBV6-5
J gene: TRBJ2-2
CDR3 protein: ASSYSQGLAGEHTGELF

V gene: TRBV7-8
J gene: TRBJ2-1
CDR3 protein: ASNTLWDEQF

V gene: TRBV20-1
J gene: TRBJ2-5
CDR3 protein: SARVVGGYGETQY

V gene: TRBV20-1
J gene: TRBJ1-1
CDR3 protein: SAHLHTEAF

V gene: TRBV20-1
J gene: TRBJ2-7
CDR3 protein: SGIRSSGREQY

V gene: TRBV20-1
J gene: TRBJ1-1
CDR3 protein: SARDRRKTGHLNTEAF

V gene: TRBV20-1
J gene: TRBJ2-7
CDR3 protein: SAGDFNRLGYEQY

V gene: TRBV5-1
J gene: TRBJ2-5
CDR3 protein: ASSGVDLGETQY

V gene: TRBV20-1
J gene: TRBJ1-6
CDR3 protein: SAREAGIVNNSPLH

V gene: TRBV4-3
J gene: TRBJ1-2
CDR3 protein: ASSQEWEGIYGYT

V gene: TRBV7-9
J gene: TRBJ2-2
CDR3 protein: ASSLESWTNTGELF

V gene: TRBV18
J gene: TRBJ2-3
CDR3 protein: ASSPKGAVGTDTQY

V gene: TRBV20-1
J gene: TRBJ1-1
CDR3 protein: SASSLDTTEAF

V gene: TRBV20-1
J gene: TRBJ2-7
CDR3 protein: SARDVALSSYEQY

V gene: TRBV7-9
J gene: TRBJ2-7
CDR3 protein: ASSVTGHSYEQY

V gene: TRBV20-1
J gene: TRBJ2-1
CDR3 protein: SAGDRGTYNEQF

V gene: TRBV14
J gene: TRBJ1-3
CDR3 protein: ASSRWTGGDTIY

V gene: TRBV10-2
J gene: TRBJ2-3
CDR3 protein: ASSERTGPGDTQY

V gene: TRBV10-2
J gene: TRBJ1-5
CDR3 protein: ASAVGQGSNQPQH

V gene: TRBV4-2
J gene: TRBJ2-5
CDR3 protein: ASSQDLSSFETQY

V gene: TRBV5-1
J gene: TRBJ1-2
CDR3 protein: ASSFMWGSRYT

V gene: TRBV29-1
J gene: TRBJ2-3
CDR3 protein: SVEPGASGGAVDTQY

V gene: TRBV10-3
J gene: TRBJ1-2
CDR3 protein: AIRGPTARSGYT

V gene: TRBV10-3
J gene: TRBJ2-5
CDR3 protein: AISDFGGWETQY

V gene: TRBV11-2
J gene: TRBJ2-5
CDR3 protein: ASSWGLAGALYQETQY

V gene: TRBV12-3/TRBV12-4
J gene: TRBJ2-2
CDR3 protein: ASSSVSTDTGELF

V gene: TRBV20-1
J gene: TRBJ1-1
CDR3 protein: SASPVWTEAF

V gene: TRBV29-1
J gene: TRBJ2-1
CDR3 protein: STGLAGLYNEQF

V gene: TRBV12-3/TRBV12-4
J gene: TRBJ2-1
CDR3 protein: ASSSPGTGHNEQF

V gene: TRBV5-6
J gene: TRBJ2-5
CDR3 protein: ASTSTGQFRETQY

V gene: TRBV10-3
J gene: TRBJ1-1
CDR3 protein: AISESRTAEAEAF

V gene: TRBV15
J gene: TRBJ2-3
CDR3 protein: ATSRPRPTDTQY

V gene: TRBV12-3/TRBV12-4
J gene: TRBJ2-7
CDR3 protein: ASSPPTAGGGEQY

V gene: TRBV20-1
J gene: TRBJ2-3
CDR3 protein: SASHWERGLTDTQY

V gene: TRBV15
J gene: TRBJ2-3
CDR3 protein: ATSRVGTSVFTDTQY

V gene: TRBV9
J gene: TRBJ2-1
CDR3 protein: ASSVASGGALNEQF

V gene: TRBV20-1
J gene: TRBJ2-5
CDR3 protein: SARPLAEEETQY

V gene: TRBV20-1
J gene: TRBJ2-3
CDR3 protein: SARDIESRDTQY

V gene: TRBV12-3/TRBV12-4
J gene: TRBJ2-7
CDR3 protein: ASSFRPGTVLSYEQY

V gene: TRBV7-2
J gene: TRBJ2-5
CDR3 protein: ASSLAGVAGEETQY

V gene: TRBV12-3/TRBV12-4
J gene: TRBJ1-1
CDR3 protein: ASSWTDRNTEAF